Listed below are T cell receptor beta chains from one sample, sequenced in a study of shared clonotypes between healthy human individuals. Generated by immunoSEQ multiplex PCR, the TCRdb table keeps only in-frame clones and is missing some. Counted here are 2 million to 3 million clones, more than 85% occurring once; the ten biggest clones make up 0.36%. The sequencing input was naive CD4+ T cells from PBMCs. The source is a man younger than 30 in good health. Some clones in this sample may be carry-over from other donors' samples. Each CDR3 is given with its conserved first and last residue. Fields, in order: J gene, D gene, V gene, CDR3 protein. D genes are given only for firm matches.

>TRBJ1-2|.|TRBV19
CASSPRANYGYTF
>TRBJ1-1|.|TRBV7-9
CASAMGGRAEAFF
>TRBJ2-7|.|TRBV15
CATSRGIPAHEQYF
>TRBJ2-3|.|TRBV20-1
CSSLSYTQYF
>TRBJ2-2|.|TRBV7-8
CASSLWGTNTGELFF
>TRBJ2-7|.|TRBV18
CASSSGVENEQYF
>TRBJ2-1|TRBD2|TRBV30
CAWTAGTSGRARDHEQFF
>TRBJ2-1|TRBD2|TRBV5-6
CASSLFGTSGGSEQFF
>TRBJ2-7|TRBD2|TRBV7-3
CASSRIPTSGRSEQYF
>TRBJ2-5|.|TRBV5-1
CASSPSQETQYF
>TRBJ2-1|.|TRBV5-4
CASRRSTSLDEQFF
>TRBJ2-1|TRBD1|TRBV19
CASSSPGQGANEQFF
>TRBJ2-7|.|TRBV6-1
CASRSYSYEQYF
>TRBJ2-1|.|TRBV11-2
CASSSRQKSSYNEQFF
>TRBJ2-3|TRBD2|TRBV11-2
CASSLGGLAGDTQYF
>TRBJ2-5|.|TRBV25-1
CASSDYPSFGETQYF
>TRBJ1-6|.|TRBV2
CASSDRMKSPLHF
>TRBJ2-7|TRBD2|TRBV10-3
CAISESGRDGYEQYF
>TRBJ2-3|.|TRBV4-3
CASSQGAKGPVSTDTQYF
>TRBJ2-7|.|TRBV11-1
CASSPSRYEQYF
>TRBJ1-1|.|TRBV5-1
CASSLGGEAFF
>TRBJ1-1|.|TRBV25-1
CASRGVGTEAFF
>TRBJ1-4|.|TRBV18
CASSPPAASNEKLFF
>TRBJ1-5|.|TRBV28
CASSSIRGYGQPQHF